This T cell receptor beta chain was recorded in a study of blood T cell repertoires in COVID-19. Study details: The analysed material was cDNA or gDNA that came from T cells, B-cell-depleted T cells, or PBMCs.

In the original processing: By means of reference gene primer amplification, nucleated cell counts were estimated. Repertoires were generated with immunoSEQ multiplex PCR, while TCRdb's copy carries only in-frame clones and drops some. The D gene and trimming were derived from the DNA, and the V and J assignments and clone size from that table. The table has approximately 150,000 clones, around 82% seen once. This clone was counted a single time. The CDR3 is 17 residues long. Recruitment covered about two dozen US areas and drew participants whose ages spanned about 18 to 100 years. The sample consisted of PBMCs or T cells enriched from blood (not recorded which). This clonotype was obtained from a man aged 40-50 years who had recovered from COVID-19. J is TRBJ1-1 and V is TRBV1; TRBD1 is the table's D call and was not checked against the DNA. TRBV1 corresponds to a pseudogene. The CDR3 DNA follows: TGCACCAGCAGCCAAGGCACCAGGCTCTCCTTGAGCACTGAAGCTTTCTTT. This codes for CTSSQGTRLSLSTEAFF.